Shown below are 21 T cell receptor beta chains from a single sample sequenced in a study of blood T cell repertoires in COVID-19. Clones were sequenced by immunoSEQ multiplex PCR, and TCRdb holds only the in-frame ones, with some missing. This sample has 300,000 to 350,000 clones, with over 75% found just once. Sequenced sample: PBMCs or T cells enriched from blood (not recorded which). These receptors all stem from a man aged 25 to 45 who had recovered from COVID-19.

The chain uses TRBV6-5 and TRBJ2-5, with D maybe TRBD2 (6 bases). The V end lost 6 bases, the J end lost 2 bases, and 10 bases lay between the germline ends. Germline V gene data show CDR1 as MNHEY and CDR2 as SVGAGI. The CDR3 has 13 amino acids. The CDR3 here is CASRTSIQETQYF. CDR3 in DNA: TGTGCCAGCAGGACTAGTATTCAAGAGACCCAGTACTTC.

This clone was seen only a few times. The V gene is TRBV11-2, the J gene TRBJ1-1, with 9 nucleotides matching TRBD1. V shed 0 bases and J 8 bases; nucleotides not matched to a gene: 4. CDR3 length: 14 amino acids. In germline, CDR1 is SGHAT, CDR2 FQNNGV. In DNA, the CDR3 is TGTGCCAGCAGCTTAGATGGGACAGGGACCGAAGCTTTCTTT. It codes for CASSLDGTGTEAFF.

The CDR3 region is CAISEGANYGYTF. The CDR3 nucleotides read TGTGCCATCAGTGAGGGAGCTAACTATGGCTACACCTTC. The genes are TRBV10-3 and TRBJ1-2; D call uncertain. The CDR3 has 13 residues. CDR1 and CDR2 from the germline V gene are ENHRY and SYGVKD. V lost 2 bases and J lost 0, with 4 bases in between.

The chain combines TRBV5-6 with TRBJ2-1; 7 bases map to TRBD1. The CDR3 runs 15 residues. Trimming at V came to 0 bases and at J to 3 bases, leaving 3 bases not matched to a gene. CDR1 and CDR2 (germline): SGHDT, YYEEEE. The DNA for the CDR3 is TGTGCCAGCAGCTTGGGACAGGGAATCTACAATGAGCAGTTCTTC. It codes for CASSLGQGIYNEQFF.

V gene TRBV10-2 combines with J gene TRBJ1-5; TRBD1 matches at 7 bases. The V gene end was trimmed by 3 bases and the J gene end by 6 bases; junction bases not matched to a gene: 8. The germline V gene encodes CDR1 WSHSY and CDR2 SAAADI. The CDR3 runs to 15 residues. The CDR3 sequence is CASSDRQGVVQPQHF. The CDR3 nucleotides are TGCGCCAGCAGTGACCGACAGGGCGTCGTTCAGCCCCAGCATTTT.

J is TRBJ2-7 and V is TRBV19; weak D call: TRBD1 (5 bases). There are 14 residues in the CDR3. Trimming shortened V by 4 bases and J by 3 bases, and 13 bases separated the two germline ends. Germline V CDR1 and CDR2: LNHDA, SQIVND (reference sequence). The CDR3 sequence: CASSTELTVYEQYF. CDR3 sequence (DNA): TGTGCCAGTAGTACGGAACTGACAGTCTACGAGCAGTACTTC.

This clone was seen only a few times. This rearrangement joins TRBV7-9 to TRBJ2-7; D possibly corresponds to TRBD1 (5 bases). Between the trimmed V and J ends, which lost 1 base and 3 bases, there was a span of 10 bases. CDR3 length equals 14 residues. Germline assignment: CDR1 SEHNR and CDR2 FQNEAQ (reference sequence). The CDR3 spells CASSLEDTNYEQYF. The CDR3, as DNA: TGTGCCAGCAGCTTAGAGGACACAAACTACGAGCAGTACTTC.

The chain has TRBV3-1 (or the pseudogene TRBV3-2) and TRBJ1-1, with 7 bases lining up with TRBD1. Germline CDR1 is LGHDT and CDR2 is YNNKEL (reference sequence). V was pared by 5 bases and J by 0 bases, with 3 bases of the junction left unmatched. The CDR3 is made up of 14 amino acids. The CDR3 loop is CASSEGTVNTEAFF. CDR3 sequence (DNA): TGTGCCAGCAGCGAGGGGACAGTGAACACTGAAGCTTTCTTT.

The chain carries TRBV10-3 and TRBJ1-1, with 10 positions matching TRBD1. CDR3 length equals 17 residues. CDR1 and CDR2 from the germline V gene are ENHRY and SYGVKD. V shed 4 bases, J shed 0 bases, and the junction held 8 bases outside the gene matches. The CDR3 sequence: CAISGSGQGVVNTEAFF. The CDR3, as DNA: TGTGCCATCAGTGGCTCAGGACAGGGGGTGGTGAACACTGAAGCTTTCTTT.

The chain carries TRBV6-5 and TRBJ2-3; D uncertain. Germline V CDR1 and CDR2: MNHEY, SVGAGI. CDR3 length: 13 amino acids. The germline V and J ends were trimmed by 2 bases and 4 bases, with 7 bases remaining between them. The DNA for the CDR3 is TGTGCCAGCAGTTACGTGGGCGCAGATACGCAGTATTTT. Its translation: CASSYVGADTQYF.

This chain joins TRBV10-3 and TRBJ1-1; 9 nucleotides line up with TRBD1. This CDR3 has 13 residues. CDR1 is ENHRY and CDR2 is SYGVKD in the germline V gene. With V trimmed by 6 bases and J by 6 bases, 5 bases remained unmatched. In nucleotides, the CDR3 is TGTGCCATCAGAGTACAGGGGGCCGCTGAAGCTTTCTTT. Translated: CAIRVQGAAEAFF.

This chain uses TRBV29-1 with TRBJ2-3, with 10 bases matching TRBD2. Germline loops: CDR1 SQVTM, CDR2 ANQGSEA. Losses at the gene ends were 3 bases for V and 6 bases for J; bases not matched to a gene: 6. The CDR3 is 14 residues long. The chain's CDR3 is CSVDERGGSDTQYF. Written as DNA, the CDR3 is TGCAGCGTTGATGAGCGGGGGGGCTCCGATACGCAGTATTTT.

The chain carries TRBV7-9 and TRBJ1-6, with 8 bases fitting TRBD1. From germline, CDR1 is SEHNR and CDR2 FQNEAQ (reference sequence). The V gene end was trimmed by 7 bases and the J gene end by 6 bases; junction bases not matched to a gene: 11. The CDR3 is made up of 16 amino acids. CDR3 sequence: CASTIIQGVGNSPLHF. The CDR3 DNA follows: TGTGCCAGCACCATTATACAGGGGGTTGGTAATTCACCCCTCCACTTT.

The genes are TRBV10-3 and TRBJ1-4; possible D gene TRBD1, 6 bases. CDR1 and CDR2 (germline): ENHRY, SYGVKD. The V and J ends lost 5 bases and 3 bases respectively, with 16 bases between them. There are 16 residues in the CDR3. The chain's CDR3 is CAISSVTGASNEKLFF. CDR3 sequence (DNA): TGTGCCATCAGTTCGGTGACAGGTGCTTCTAATGAAAAACTGTTTTTT.

The chain links TRBV30 to TRBJ2-5; maybe TRBD2 (6 bases). The CDR3 runs 14 residues. Germline V gene sequence: CDR1 GTSNPN, CDR2 SVGIG (reference sequence). With 7 bases removed from V and 4 bases from J, the gap between germline ends came to 19 bases. The CDR3 DNA sequence: TGTGCCTTGGGCATGCCTGGGACTTCAGAGACCCAGTACTTC. Translated, it gives CALGMPGTSETQYF.

V is TRBV5-1 and J is TRBJ1-2; perhaps TRBD1 as D (5 bases). CDR3 length: 12 residues. Germline V gene sequence: CDR1 SGHRS, CDR2 YFSETQ. V gave up 4 bases and J gave up 5 bases, with 9 bases separating them. The CDR3 DNA sequence: TGCGCCAGCAGCGCCGACAGTTATGGCTACACCTTC. Protein product: CASSADSYGYTF.

The V and J genes are TRBV4-1 and TRBJ1-5, with 9 bases aligning to TRBD1. After removal of 3 bases from V and 3 bases from J, the junction contained 6 bases not matched to a gene. The CDR3 runs to 16 residues. Germline V CDR1 and CDR2: MGHRA, YSYEKL. CDR3 loop: CASSQGTGYTNQPQHF. The CDR3 nucleotides read TGCGCCAGCAGCCAGGGGACAGGGTACACCAATCAGCCCCAGCATTTT.

The rearrangement uses TRBV6-2 or TRBV6-3 and TRBJ1-3; 9 bases are a match to TRBD1. With 5 bases clipped from V and 3 bases from J, the junction kept 5 bases outside the gene matches. Germline V gene data show CDR1 as MNHEY and CDR2 as SVGEGT. This CDR3 is 15 amino acids long. CDR3 nucleotides: TGTGCCAGCAGTACCCGGACAGGGGTTGGAAACACCATATATTTT. Its protein is CASSTRTGVGNTIYF.

The genes are TRBV13 and TRBJ2-3; possibly TRBD2 for D (7 bases). Trimming removed 5 bases at V and 6 bases at J, with 27 bases between. CDR3 length equals 18 residues. CDR1 is PRHDT, CDR2 FYEKMQ, per germline (reference sequence). Here the CDR3 DNA reads TGTGCCAGCAGCCCGTGGGGGGCTAGCGGTATAGGCTCGGATACGCAGTATTTT. Its translation: CASSPWGASGIGSDTQYF.

The chain uses TRBV7-9 and TRBJ2-1; 14 bases agree with TRBD2. The germline gives CDR1 SEHNR, CDR2 FQNEAQ (reference sequence). The CDR3 is made up of 17 amino acids. J lost 0 bases, V lost 3 bases, and 1 base had no gene match. CDR3 in amino acids: CASSFGTSGSSYNEQFF. CDR3 coding DNA: TGTGCCAGCAGCTTTGGGACTAGCGGGAGCTCCTACAATGAGCAGTTCTTC.

CDR3: CASSNDGNYGYTF. For the CDR3, the DNA is TGTGCCAGTAGTAACGACGGGAACTATGGCTACACCTTC. The rearrangement links TRBV19 to TRBJ1-2, with D hard to call. This CDR3 is built from 13 residues. With 4 bases removed from V and 2 bases from J, the gap between germline ends came to 8 bases. Germline V lookup: CDR1 LNHDA, CDR2 SQIVND (reference sequence).